The entry that follows covers one T cell receptor (beta chain) sequence. The data stem from a study of technical replicates of blood from several donors. TCRdb keeps only in-frame clones here, not all; method: immunoSEQ multiplex PCR. The sample consists of about 83,000 clones, just over 90% of them appearing once. The CDR3 length is 23 residues. With 1 base clipped from V and 4 bases from J, the junction kept 27 bases outside the gene matches. Germline loops: CDR1 SQVTM, CDR2 ANQGSEA. The gene calls are TRBV29-1 and TRBJ2-1; TRBD1 matches at 11 bases. This receptor was taken from a human donor in good health. The sequenced sample was T cells isolated from PBMCs. CDR3 protein: CSVEGGGLRTGGVRGLNYNEQFF. The CDR3 coding sequence is TGCAGCGTTGAAGGGGGAGGCCTAAGGACAGGGGGCGTGAGGGGACTCAATTACAATGAGCAGTTCTTC.